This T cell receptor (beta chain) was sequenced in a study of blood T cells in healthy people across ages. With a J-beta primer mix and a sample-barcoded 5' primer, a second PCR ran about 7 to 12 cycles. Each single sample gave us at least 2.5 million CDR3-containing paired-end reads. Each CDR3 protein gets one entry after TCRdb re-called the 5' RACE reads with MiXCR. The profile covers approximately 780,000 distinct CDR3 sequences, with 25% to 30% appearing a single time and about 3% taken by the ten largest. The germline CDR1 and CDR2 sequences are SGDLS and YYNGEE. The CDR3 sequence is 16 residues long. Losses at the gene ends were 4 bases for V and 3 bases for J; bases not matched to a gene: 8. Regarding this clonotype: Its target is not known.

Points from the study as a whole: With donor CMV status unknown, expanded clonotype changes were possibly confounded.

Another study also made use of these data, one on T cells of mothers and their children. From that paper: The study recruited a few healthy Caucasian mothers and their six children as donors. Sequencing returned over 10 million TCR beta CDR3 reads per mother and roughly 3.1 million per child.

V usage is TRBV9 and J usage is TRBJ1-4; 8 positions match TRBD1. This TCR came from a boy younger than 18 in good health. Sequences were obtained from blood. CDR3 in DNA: TGTGCCAGCAGCACCAACCAGGGGGCAGCTAATGAAAAACTGTTTTTT. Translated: CASSTNQGAANEKLFF.